This T cell receptor beta chain was recorded in a study of blood T cells in healthy people across ages. Regarding the study as a whole: The CMV status of each donor remained undetermined, and this could have confounded shifts in expanded clonotypes. Naive T cell percentage showed a strong correlation with TCR beta diversity.

The authors ran a second PCR of about 7 to 11 cycles using a sample-barcoded 5' primer and a J-beta primer mix. In TCRdb, the 5' RACE reads were re-called with MiXCR into one record per CDR3 protein. The sample has some 790,000 distinct CDR3 sequences, more than 25% seen once. This clonotype came up a few times. Its specificity is not known. CDR3 length equals 16 residues. The clonotype was recovered from a woman older than 75 in good health. V is TRBV21-1 and J is TRBJ1-5; the table's TRBD1 call for D was not verified on the DNA. TRBV21-1 is reported as a pseudogene. The source material was blood. The CDR3 sequence is CASRAGTGAADQPQHF. The CDR3 DNA follows: TGTGCCAGCAGAGCCGGGACAGGGGCGGCGGATCAGCCCCAGCATTTT.